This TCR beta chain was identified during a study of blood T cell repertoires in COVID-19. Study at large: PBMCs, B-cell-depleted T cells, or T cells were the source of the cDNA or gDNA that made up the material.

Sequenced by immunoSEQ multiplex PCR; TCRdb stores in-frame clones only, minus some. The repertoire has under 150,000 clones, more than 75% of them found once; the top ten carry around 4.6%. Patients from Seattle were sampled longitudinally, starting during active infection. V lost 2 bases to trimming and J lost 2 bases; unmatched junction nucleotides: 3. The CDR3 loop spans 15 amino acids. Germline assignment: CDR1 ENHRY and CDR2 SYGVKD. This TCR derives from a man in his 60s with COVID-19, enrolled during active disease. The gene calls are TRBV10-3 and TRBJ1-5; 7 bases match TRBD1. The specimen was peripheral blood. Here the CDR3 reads CAISETGERNQPQHF. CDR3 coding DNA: TGTGCCATCAGTGAGACAGGGGAACGCAATCAGCCCCAGCATTTT.